The 17 T cell receptor beta chains below all came from one sample that was sequenced in a study of identical twins. TCRdb itself ran the 5' RACE reads through MiXCR, one entry per CDR3 protein. This sample has approximately 500,000 distinct CDR3 sequences, with 20% to 25% found just once. These data also formed part of another study, on T cells expressing NK-cell markers.

The sample taken for sequencing was CD4+ T cells sorted from blood. These receptors came from a woman aged 18-29 years in good health.

The chain carries TRBV5-1 and TRBJ2-5; weak D call: TRBD1 (6 bases). CDR1 is SGHRS and CDR2 is YFSETQ in the germline V gene. Trimming removed 2 bases from V and 5 bases from J, with 16 bases in between. This CDR3 is built from 15 residues. The CDR3 sequence is CASSLGGALFETQYF. The CDR3 DNA reads as TGCGCCAGCAGCTTAGGGGGAGCCCTCTTTGAGACCCAGTACTTC.

V gene TRBV5-1 combines with J gene TRBJ2-2; 8 bases match TRBD1. The trim removed 4 bases at V and 6 bases at J, leaving 14 bases unmatched. From germline, CDR1 is SGHRS and CDR2 YFSETQ. The CDR3 is made up of 17 amino acids. The DNA of the CDR3 is TGCGCCAGCAGCCTGCCGGGGGACAGGCCTACTCCCGGGGAGCTGTTTTTT. Translating gives CASSLPGDRPTPGELFF.

The chain combines TRBV20-1 with TRBJ2-7, with 10 bases aligning to TRBD1. The CDR3 runs to 15 residues. Per germline, CDR1 DFQATT and CDR2 SNEGSKA (reference sequence). V trimming: 2 bases; J trimming: 2 bases; junction bases outside the gene matches: 6. For the CDR3, the DNA is TGCAGTGCTAGATCACCGGGACAGGGGACCTACGAGCAGTACTTC. Encoded protein: CSARSPGQGTYEQYF.

This clonotype was seen at least ten times. The gene calls are TRBV12-3 or TRBV12-4 and TRBJ1-4; no definite D call. The V gene lost 3 bases and the J gene lost 10 bases, with 6 bases spanning the gap. The CDR3 spans 11 residues. The DNA for the CDR3 is TGTGCCAGCAGTTTGACGGGAAAACTGTTTTTT. It translates to CASSLTGKLFF.

The chain couples TRBV7-3 to TRBJ2-7; D uncertain. The CDR3 spans 14 residues. Germline lookup yields CDR1 SGHTA and CDR2 FQGTGA. V gave up 4 bases and J gave up 2 bases, with 12 bases separating them. DNA for the CDR3: TGTGCCAGCAGCTCCCTGCTCCCCCCCTACGAGCAGTACTTC. Encoded protein: CASSSLLPPYEQYF.

This clonotype turned up a few times. The rearrangement uses TRBV5-6 and TRBJ2-1; D is unclear. Trimming pared 0 bases from V and 3 bases from J, leaving 13 bases between. The germline CDR1 and CDR2 sequences are SGHDT and YYEEEE. This CDR3 region has 16 residues. The chain's CDR3 is CASSLDLGEFYNEQFF. The CDR3 DNA reads as TGTGCCAGCAGCTTGGATTTAGGCGAATTCTACAATGAGCAGTTCTTC.

This chain connects TRBV5-1 to TRBJ2-1, with D unclear. Germline lookup yields CDR1 SGHRS and CDR2 YFSETQ. V lost 6 bases, J lost 4 bases, and 14 bases lay in between. The CDR3 is made up of 14 amino acids. The CDR3 loop reads CASNSLDPYNEQFF. The CDR3 nucleotides are TGCGCCAGCAATTCGTTAGACCCTTACAATGAGCAGTTCTTC.

This clonotype was seen many times. The chain joins TRBV15 to TRBJ2-3; tentatively, D is TRBD1 (5 bases). The germline V gene has CDR1 LNHNV and CDR2 YYDKDF (reference sequence). V was pared by 1 base and J by 2 bases, with 19 bases between. The CDR3 totals 18 residues. The CDR3: CATSRAVTGIGVTDTQYF. In DNA form, the CDR3 reads TGTGCCACCAGCAGAGCGGTGACTGGGATAGGGGTCACAGATACGCAGTATTTT.

This clonotype was counted between two and nine times. The chain has TRBV9 and TRBJ2-5; the match to TRBD2 covers 9 bases. Trimming at V came to 3 bases and at J to 5 bases, leaving 14 bases not matched to a gene. The length of the CDR3 is 17 residues. Germline V CDR1 and CDR2: SGDLS, YYNGEE. The DNA for the CDR3 is TGTGCCAGCAGCGAGGGGAAAGCGGGAGGTAGAGGGGAGACCCAGTACTTC. It translates to CASSEGKAGGRGETQYF.

The chain has TRBV12-3 or TRBV12-4 and TRBJ1-2; 7 bases line up with TRBD1. V was pared by 8 bases and J by 7 bases, with 10 bases of the junction left unmatched. This CDR3 comprises 13 residues. The CDR3 sequence: CASGFGQEAGYTF. The CDR3 DNA reads TGTGCCAGCGGGTTTGGACAGGAGGCTGGCTACACCTTC.

The chain combines TRBV12-3 or TRBV12-4 with TRBJ2-1, with TRBD2 matching over 14 bases. The V gene end was trimmed by 7 bases and the J gene end by 1 base; junction bases not matched to a gene: 15. The CDR3 covers 20 residues. The CDR3 DNA is TGTGCCAGCATGGCTACCGGGACTAGCGGGAGTGTGTTATCCTACAATGAGCAGTTCTTC. As protein: CASMATGTSGSVLSYNEQFF.

This clonotype was recorded a few times. The rearrangement links TRBV7-2 to TRBJ2-7; 7 bases fit TRBD1. The CDR3 loop spans 16 amino acids. Losses at the gene ends were 5 bases for V and 3 bases for J; bases not matched to a gene: 13. Germline loops: CDR1 SGHTA, CDR2 FQGNSA. The CDR3 nucleotides read TGTGCCAGCAGCGACGGCCCGGGACAGCTATACTACGAGCAGTACTTC. It is translated as CASSDGPGQLYYEQYF.

The chain joins TRBV5-6 to TRBJ2-3, with D uncertain. V shed 6 bases and J shed 1 base, with 15 bases lying between them. The CDR3 is 15 amino acids. The V gene's germline CDR1 is SGHDT and CDR2 YYEEEE. CDR3 DNA sequence: TGTGCCAGCACCGAAGGTTGGAGAGGCACAGATACGCAGTATTTT. Its protein is CASTEGWRGTDTQYF.

V gene TRBV18 combines with J gene TRBJ1-4, with D unresolved. Germline V CDR1 and CDR2: KGHSH, LQKENI. Trimming removed 6 bases at V and 8 bases at J, with 13 bases between. CDR3 size: 13 residues. The CDR3 region has the DNA TGTGCCAGCTCTGGCGAGGGTAAAGAAAAACTGTTTTTT. Its protein product is CASSGEGKEKLFF.

The chain is built from TRBV7-3 and TRBJ2-2; 7 nucleotides agree with TRBD2. The trim removed 5 bases at V and 5 bases at J, leaving 8 bases unmatched. This CDR3 is built from 15 residues. Germline V gene sequence: CDR1 SGHTA, CDR2 FQGTGA. The CDR3 loop is CASSAGPSGTGELFF. In DNA form, the CDR3 reads TGTGCCAGCAGCGCGGGACCTAGCGGAACCGGGGAGCTGTTTTTT. The whole variable domain, remainder taken from reference TRBV7-3 and TRBJ2-2, is GAGVSQTPSNKVTEKGKYVELRCDPISGHTALYWYRQSLGQGPEFLIYFQGTGAADDSGLPNDRFFAVRPEGSVSTLKIQRTERGDSAVYLCASSAGPSGTGELFFGEGSRLTVL.

This clonotype came up a few times. The genes are TRBV11-2 and TRBJ2-5; D remains unclear. Trimming removed 4 bases from V and 9 bases from J, with 12 bases in between. This CDR3 spans 12 amino acids. The germline gives CDR1 SGHAT, CDR2 FQNNGV. CDR3 amino acids: CASSSSKSAQYF. Here the CDR3 DNA reads TGTGCCAGCAGCTCCTCGAAGTCGGCCCAGTACTTC.

The rearrangement uses TRBV7-3 and TRBJ1-1; 7 bases map to TRBD1. Trimming cost V 3 bases and J 4 bases; bases outside gene matches: 8. The germline CDR1 and CDR2 sequences are SGHTA and FQGTGA. This CDR3 spans 15 amino acids. For the CDR3, the DNA is TGTGCCAGCAGCTTGGACGCCAGGGGGAGCACTGAAGCTTTCTTT. Protein product: CASSLDARGSTEAFF.